These 6 T cell receptor beta chains were all obtained from the same sample, sequenced in a study of blood T cell repertoires in COVID-19 (dated by TCRdb to 2018 to 2021). Library construction relied on the immunoSEQ multiplex PCR assay. TCRdb's version of the immuneACCESS table is confined to in-frame rearrangements and falls short of the full clone set. An unresolved V gene accounts for under half of the shortfall where checked; the remainder is of unknown origin. The sample yields around 300,000 clones; 90% were counted once. The leading ten clones occupy about 1% of the sample. Sequencing was carried out using peripheral blood. The receptors here all came from a woman aged 40 to 49 with COVID-19, enrolled during active disease.

The chain recombines TRBV9 with TRBJ2-2, with D possibly matching TRBD2 (5 bases). Germline loops: CDR1 SGDLS, CDR2 YYNGEE. This CDR3 comprises 15 residues. Trimming shortened V by 0 bases and J by 4 bases, and 10 bases separated the two germline ends. CDR3 DNA: TGTGCCAGCAGCGTAGTTGGTGGAGGCACCGGGGAGCTGTTTTTT. This sequence encodes CASSVVGGGTGELFF. Looking up the rest from reference TRBV9 and TRBJ2-2 gives the full variable domain: DSGVTQTPKHLITATGQRVTLRCSPRSGDLSVYWYQQSLDQGLQFLIQYYNGEERAKGNILERFSAQQFPDLHSELNLSSLELGDSALYFCASSVVGGGTGELFFGEGSRLTVL.

DNA for the CDR3: TGTGCCAGCAGTCAAATAGCGGGACCCTACGAGCAGTACTTC. It is translated as CASSQIAGPYEQYF. The rearrangement joins TRBV27 to TRBJ2-7; 8 positions agree with TRBD2. Germline lookup yields CDR1 MNHEY and CDR2 SMNVEV (reference sequence). With V trimmed by 5 bases and J by 2 bases, 5 bases remained unmatched. The CDR3 length is 14 residues.

The V call is TRBV3-1 (or the pseudogene TRBV3-2), the J call TRBJ2-3, with 8 bases identical to TRBD1. The CDR3 runs 16 residues. After removal of 5 bases from V and 0 bases from J, the junction contained 7 bases not matched to a gene. Germline CDR1 and CDR2: LGHDT and YNNKEL (reference sequence). DNA of the CDR3: TGTGCCAGCAGCTGGGGACAGGCCCCCAGCACAGATACGCAGTATTTT. As protein: CASSWGQAPSTDTQYF.

This clone was seen a few times. The chain combines TRBV6-6 with TRBJ1-2, with TRBD1 matching over 8 bases. The CDR3 length is 15 residues. The J segment lost 2 bases and the V segment lost 5 bases, leaving 7 bases of the junction unmatched. Per germline, CDR1 MNHNY and CDR2 SVGAGI (reference sequence). CDR3 in amino acids: CASSQLGQVNYGYTF. CDR3 in DNA: TGTGCCAGCAGTCAGTTGGGACAGGTCAACTATGGCTACACCTTC.

This clone was recorded once. This chain uses TRBV7-9 with TRBJ1-2, with D possibly matching TRBD1 (5 bases). Germline-derived CDR1 and CDR2 are SEHNR and FQNEAQ (reference sequence). With 3 bases removed from V and 7 bases from J, the gap between germline ends came to 18 bases. The CDR3 has 15 residues. The CDR3 nucleotides are TGTGCCAGCAGCTTCCTCGTCAGGGATACAGGTGGCTACACCTTC. Translated, it gives CASSFLVRDTGGYTF.

The chain employs TRBV28 and TRBJ2-7, with D tentatively TRBD1 (6 bases). Germline assignment: CDR1 MDHEN and CDR2 SYDVKM. Trimming left V 4 bases short and J 2 bases short, with 12 bases between. CDR3 size: 14 residues. CDR3 nucleotide sequence: TGTGCCAGCAGTTCTAACAGGGTTCCCTACGAGCAGTACTTC. Translated, it gives CASSSNRVPYEQYF. The complete variable domain, with remaining parts taken from reference TRBV28 and TRBJ2-7, reads DVKVTQSSRYLVKRTGEKVFLECVQDMDHENMFWYRQDPGLGLRLIYFSYDVKMKEKGDIPEGYSVSREKKERFSLILESASTNQTSMYLCASSSNRVPYEQYFGPGTRLTVT.